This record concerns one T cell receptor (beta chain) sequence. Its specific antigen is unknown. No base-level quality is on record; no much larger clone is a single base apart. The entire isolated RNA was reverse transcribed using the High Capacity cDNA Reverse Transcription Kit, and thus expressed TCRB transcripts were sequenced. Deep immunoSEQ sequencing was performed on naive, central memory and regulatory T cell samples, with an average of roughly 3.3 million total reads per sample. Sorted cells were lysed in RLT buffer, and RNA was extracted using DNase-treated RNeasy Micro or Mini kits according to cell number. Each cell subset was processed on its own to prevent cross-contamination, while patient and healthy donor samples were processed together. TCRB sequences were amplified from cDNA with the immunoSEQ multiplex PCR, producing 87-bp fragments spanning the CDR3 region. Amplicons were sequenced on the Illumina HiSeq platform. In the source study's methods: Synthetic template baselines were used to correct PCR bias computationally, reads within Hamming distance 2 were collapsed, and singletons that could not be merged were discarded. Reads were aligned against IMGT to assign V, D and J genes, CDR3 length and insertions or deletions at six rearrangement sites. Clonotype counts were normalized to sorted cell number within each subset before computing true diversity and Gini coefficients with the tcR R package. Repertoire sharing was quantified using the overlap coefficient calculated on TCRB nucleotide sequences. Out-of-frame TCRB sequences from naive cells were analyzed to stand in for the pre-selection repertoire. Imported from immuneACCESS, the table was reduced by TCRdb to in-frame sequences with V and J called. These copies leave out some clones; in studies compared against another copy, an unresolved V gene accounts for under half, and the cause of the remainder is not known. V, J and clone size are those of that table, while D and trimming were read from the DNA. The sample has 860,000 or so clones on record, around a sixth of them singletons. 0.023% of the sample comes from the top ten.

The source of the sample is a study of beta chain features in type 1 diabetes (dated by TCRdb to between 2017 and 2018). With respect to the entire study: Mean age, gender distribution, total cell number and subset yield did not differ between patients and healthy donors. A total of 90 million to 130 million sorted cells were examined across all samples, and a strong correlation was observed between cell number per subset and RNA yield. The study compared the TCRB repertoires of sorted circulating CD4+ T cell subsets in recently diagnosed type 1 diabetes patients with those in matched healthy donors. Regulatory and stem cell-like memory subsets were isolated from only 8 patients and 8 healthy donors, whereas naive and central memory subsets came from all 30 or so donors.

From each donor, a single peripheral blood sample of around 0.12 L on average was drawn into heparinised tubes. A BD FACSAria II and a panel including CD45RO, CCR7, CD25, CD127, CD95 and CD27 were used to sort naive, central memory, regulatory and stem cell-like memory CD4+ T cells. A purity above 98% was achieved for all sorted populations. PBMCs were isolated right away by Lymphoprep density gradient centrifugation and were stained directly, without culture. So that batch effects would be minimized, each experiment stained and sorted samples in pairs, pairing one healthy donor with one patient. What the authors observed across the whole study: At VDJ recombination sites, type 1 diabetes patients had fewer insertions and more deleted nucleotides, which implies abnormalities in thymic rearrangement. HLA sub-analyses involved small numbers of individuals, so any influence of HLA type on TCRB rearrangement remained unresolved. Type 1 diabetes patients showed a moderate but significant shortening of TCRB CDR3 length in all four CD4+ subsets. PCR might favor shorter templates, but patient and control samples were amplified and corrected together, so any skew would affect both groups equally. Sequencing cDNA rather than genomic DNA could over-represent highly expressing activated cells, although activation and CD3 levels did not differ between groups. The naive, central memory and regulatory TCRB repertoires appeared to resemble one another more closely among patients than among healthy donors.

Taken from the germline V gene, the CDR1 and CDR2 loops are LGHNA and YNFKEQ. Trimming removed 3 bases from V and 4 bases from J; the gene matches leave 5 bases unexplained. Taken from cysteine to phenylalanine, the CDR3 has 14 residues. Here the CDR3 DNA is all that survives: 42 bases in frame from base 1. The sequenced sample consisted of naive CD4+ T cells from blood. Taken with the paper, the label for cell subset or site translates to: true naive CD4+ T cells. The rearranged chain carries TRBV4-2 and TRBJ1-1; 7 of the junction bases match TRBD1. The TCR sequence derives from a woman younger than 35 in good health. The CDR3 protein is CASSHNQGVTEAFF. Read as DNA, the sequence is TGTGCCAGCAGCCATAACCAGGGGGTCACTGAAGCTTTCTTT.